This record looks at one T cell receptor (beta chain) sequence and its context. Seattle patients were enrolled while actively infected and followed longitudinally. Some clones are missing from TCRdb's copy, which holds only in-frame ones; the method was immunoSEQ multiplex PCR. The sample holds some 70,000 clones; approximately 73% are singletons and the top ten take more than 12%. This sample stems from a study of blood T cell repertoires in COVID-19. The germline CDR1 and CDR2 sequences are LNHNV and YYDKDF (reference sequence). The CDR3 loop spans 14 amino acids. V shed 8 bases and J shed 2 bases, with 10 bases lying between them.

V is TRBV15 and J is TRBJ2-6; no clear D. The sample taken for sequencing was peripheral blood. The source of this sequence is a man aged 60 to 75 with COVID-19, enrolled during active disease. CDR3 coding DNA: TGTGCCACCCAGCGTGGCGCTGGGGCCAACGTCCTGACTTTC. Its protein is CATQRGAGANVLTF.